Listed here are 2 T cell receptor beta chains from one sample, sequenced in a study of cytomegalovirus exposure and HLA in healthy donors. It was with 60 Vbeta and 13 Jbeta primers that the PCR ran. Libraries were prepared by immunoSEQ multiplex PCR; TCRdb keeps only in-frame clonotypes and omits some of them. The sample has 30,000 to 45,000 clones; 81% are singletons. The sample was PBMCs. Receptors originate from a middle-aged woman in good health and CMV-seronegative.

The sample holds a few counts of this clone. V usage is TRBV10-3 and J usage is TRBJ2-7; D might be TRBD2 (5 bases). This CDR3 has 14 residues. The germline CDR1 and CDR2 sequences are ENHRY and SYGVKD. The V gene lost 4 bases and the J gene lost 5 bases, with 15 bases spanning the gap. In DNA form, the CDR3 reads TGTGCCATCAGTGCCCCATCCTCCGGGGACGAGCAGTACTTC. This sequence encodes CAISAPSSGDEQYF.

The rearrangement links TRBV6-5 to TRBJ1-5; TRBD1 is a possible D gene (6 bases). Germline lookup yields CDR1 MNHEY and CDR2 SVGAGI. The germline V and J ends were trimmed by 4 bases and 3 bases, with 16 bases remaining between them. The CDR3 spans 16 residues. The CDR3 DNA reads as TGTGCCAGCAGTTTACACCACGACAGGCTCAATCAGCCCCAGCATTTT. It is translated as CASSLHHDRLNQPQHF.